The 21 T cell receptor beta chains below were found in one sample sequenced in a study of blood T cell repertoires in COVID-19. Libraries were prepared by immunoSEQ multiplex PCR; TCRdb keeps only in-frame clonotypes and omits some of them. The sample has 70,000 to 90,000 clones, around 87% seen once. The sequencing input was peripheral blood. The receptors stem from a man of 80 years or more with active or convalescent COVID-19.

This clone was counted a few times. J is TRBJ1-4 and V is TRBV4-2; D unresolved. The CDR3 length is 14 residues. Germline values: CDR1 LGHNA, CDR2 YNFKEQ. The germline V and J ends were trimmed by 0 bases and 7 bases, with 9 bases remaining between them. The CDR3 DNA reads TGTGCCAGCAGCCAAGATTTACAGTCTGAAAAACTGTTTTTT. Amino acid sequence: CASSQDLQSEKLFF.

In its sample, this clone was seen once. The chain joins TRBV18 to TRBJ1-3; the match to TRBD1 covers 9 bases. V was clipped by 3 bases and J by 5 bases; unmatched bases: 8. This CDR3 has 16 amino acids. Germline CDR1 KGHSH, CDR2 LQKENI. The chain's CDR3 is CASSPEGQGLRNTIYF. CDR3 bases: TGTGCCAGCTCACCGGAGGGACAGGGTTTAAGAAACACCATATATTTT.

The gene calls are TRBV11-3 and TRBJ2-4; TRBD1 is a possible D gene (5 bases). The V and J ends lost 4 bases and 4 bases respectively, with 11 bases between them. The CDR3 loop spans 14 amino acids. Looked up from germline, CDR1 is SGHNT and CDR2 is YENEEA. The CDR3 DNA follows: TGTGCCAGCAGCTACCCGACAGTGAAAAACATTCAGTACTTC. Translating gives CASSYPTVKNIQYF.

The CDR3 region is CASSFGFGYNEQFF. The CDR3 DNA sequence: TGCGCCAGCAGCTTCGGGTTCGGCTACAATGAGCAGTTCTTC. The V gene is TRBV5-1, the J gene TRBJ2-1; D unresolved. Deletions cut 2 bases from V and 3 bases from J, with 9 bases between. CDR1 SGHRS and CDR2 YFSETQ come from the germline V gene. This CDR3 contains 14 residues.

The J gene is TRBJ2-3, the V gene TRBV27; 8 nucleotides line up with TRBD1. Germline CDR1 and CDR2: MNHEY and SMNVEV (reference sequence). Losses at the gene ends were 6 bases for V and 8 bases for J; bases not matched to a gene: 16. The CDR3 sequence is 16 residues long. CDR3 amino acids: CASSPTSLTGVVTQYF. DNA of the CDR3: TGTGCCAGCAGCCCGACCAGCTTGACAGGGGTGGTTACGCAGTATTTT.

This chain links TRBV5-1 with TRBJ1-3; TRBD1 aligns across 8 bases. Trimming at V came to 4 bases and at J to 4 bases, leaving 10 bases not matched to a gene. Germline V gene sequence: CDR1 SGHRS, CDR2 YFSETQ. CDR3 length: 16 amino acids. The CDR3: CASSIAPGDRGNTIYF. The CDR3 DNA sequence: TGCGCCAGCAGCATAGCACCGGGGGACAGGGGAAACACCATATATTTT.

The V call is TRBV19, the J call TRBJ1-1; D might be TRBD1 (6 bases). Germline V gene sequence: CDR1 LNHDA, CDR2 SQIVND (reference sequence). The V end lost 6 bases, the J end lost 1 base, and 18 bases lay between the germline ends. The CDR3 has 16 amino acids. Here the CDR3 DNA reads TGTGCCAGTAGCCTCCAGTCCACCAGGGGGAACACTGAAGCTTTCTTT. It translates to CASSLQSTRGNTEAFF. Full variable domain (outside the CDR3, taken from reference TRBV19 and TRBJ1-1): DGGITQSPKYLFRKEGQNVTLSCEQNLNHDAMYWYRQDPGQGLRLIYYSQIVNDFQKGDIAEGYSVSREKKESFPLTVTSAQKNPTAFYLCASSLQSTRGNTEAFFGQGTRLTVV.

V gene TRBV7-2 combines with J gene TRBJ2-2, with 7 bases fitting TRBD2. This CDR3 is 17 amino acids long. With V trimmed by 3 bases and J by 3 bases, 10 bases remained unmatched. Per the germline V gene, CDR1 is SGHTA and CDR2 is FQGNSA. In DNA, the CDR3 is TGTGCCAGCAGCTTCAATATAGTCGCGGGGGACACCGGGGAGCTGTTTTTT. Amino acids: CASSFNIVAGDTGELFF.

This clone was detected only a few times. The chain has TRBV6-5 and TRBJ2-5; D perhaps matches TRBD1 (6 bases). CDR3 length: 11 amino acids. Germline-derived CDR1 and CDR2 are MNHEY and SVGAGI. Trimming took 10 bases from V and 1 from J, leaving 7 bases between them. CDR3 DNA: TGTGCCACAGGGGCCCAAGAGACCCAGTACTTC. Translation gives CATGAQETQYF.

The chain carries TRBV24-1 and TRBJ2-3, with 14 bases fitting TRBD2. Trimming at V came to 5 bases and at J to 3 bases, leaving 9 bases not matched to a gene. The germline V gene has CDR1 KGHDR and CDR2 SFDVKD. The CDR3 totals 18 residues. The CDR3 sequence: CATSGSTRTSGRTDTQYF. CDR3 coding DNA: TGTGCCACCAGTGGAAGCACCCGGACTAGCGGGAGGACAGATACGCAGTATTTT.

The V and J genes are TRBV5-1 and TRBJ2-3, with 7 bases matching TRBD1. This CDR3 is 15 amino acids long. V lost 0 bases and J lost 1; bases outside the gene matches: 2. The V gene's germline CDR1 is SGHRS and CDR2 YFSETQ. CDR3 residues: CASSLDRGRTDTQYF. The CDR3 DNA is TGCGCCAGCAGCTTGGACAGGGGACGCACAGATACGCAGTATTTT. Full variable domain (missing parts from reference TRBV5-1 and TRBJ2-3): KAGVTQTPRYLIKTRGQQVTLSCSPISGHRSVSWYQQTPGQGLQFLFEYFSETQRNKGNFPGRFSGRQFSNSRSEMNVSTLELGDSALYLCASSLDRGRTDTQYFGPGTRLTVL.

V is TRBV5-1 and J is TRBJ1-1; D uncertain. V was clipped by 0 bases and J by 3 bases, with 12 bases between them. The germline CDR1 and CDR2 sequences are SGHRS and YFSETQ. There are 15 residues in the CDR3. CDR3 nucleotide sequence: TGCGCCAGCAGCTTGGCCGTCCTCTCGGACACTGAAGCTTTCTTT. This gives the protein CASSLAVLSDTEAFF.

The V call is TRBV3-1 (or the pseudogene TRBV3-2), the J call TRBJ1-2, with D possibly TRBD1 on 6 matching bases. With 0 bases removed from V and 1 base from J, the gap between germline ends came to 12 bases. Germline loops: CDR1 LGHDT, CDR2 YNNKEL (reference sequence). The CDR3 totals 16 residues. The CDR3 sequence is CASSQEWQGHNYGYTF. For the CDR3, the DNA is TGTGCCAGCAGCCAAGAATGGCAGGGACATAACTATGGCTACACCTTC.

The V call is TRBV7-6, the J call TRBJ1-6; 7 bases agree with TRBD1. Germline CDR1 reads SGHVS; CDR2 reads FNYEAQ. This CDR3 comprises 14 residues. J was trimmed by 8 bases and V by 5 bases; bases with no gene match: 6. The CDR3 protein is CASSADRVDSPLHF. The CDR3 coding sequence is TGTGCCAGCAGCGCAGACAGGGTTGATTCACCCCTCCACTTT.

The rearrangement joins TRBV7-2 to TRBJ2-3; D perhaps matches TRBD2 (5 bases). V lost 1 base, J lost 15 bases, and 14 bases lay in between. CDR1 is SGHTA, CDR2 FQGNSA, per germline. This CDR3 contains 12 residues. The CDR3 DNA reads TGTGCCAGCAGCTTAGGAGCGGCCGCGGACTATTTT. It codes for CASSLGAAADYF.

The chain couples TRBV6-6 to TRBJ1-5; D ambiguous. Trimming took off 2 bases at V and 7 bases at J, with 9 bases between the two ends. CDR1 and CDR2 from the germline V gene are MNHNY and SVGAGI (reference sequence). The CDR3 spans 13 residues. The CDR3 nucleotides are TGTGCCAGCAGTTACACCCCAGAACAGCCCCAGCATTTT. It specifies CASSYTPEQPQHF.

CDR3: CASSAQGYTEAFF. CDR3 in DNA: TGCGCCAGCAGCGCCCAGGGATATACTGAAGCTTTCTTT. J is TRBJ1-1 and V is TRBV5-1, with D tentatively TRBD1 (5 bases). The CDR3 sequence is 13 residues long. V gave up 4 bases and J gave up 5 bases, with 12 bases separating them. Looked up from germline, CDR1 is SGHRS and CDR2 is YFSETQ.

The chain employs TRBV9 and TRBJ1-1; tentatively, D is TRBD1 (5 bases). V dropped 0 bases and J dropped 1 base, with 19 bases sitting between them. There are 18 residues in the CDR3. The germline V gene has CDR1 SGDLS and CDR2 YYNGEE. The CDR3: CASSVGPAQGGKNTEAFF. The CDR3 nucleotides read TGTGCCAGCAGCGTAGGCCCCGCTCAGGGTGGGAAGAACACTGAAGCTTTCTTT. Combining the CDR3 with reference TRBV9 and TRBJ1-1 gives the whole variable domain DSGVTQTPKHLITATGQRVTLRCSPRSGDLSVYWYQQSLDQGLQFLIQYYNGEERAKGNILERFSAQQFPDLHSELNLSSLELGDSALYFCASSVGPAQGGKNTEAFFGQGTRLTVV.

This chain links TRBV6-5 with TRBJ1-2; 9 bases are shared with TRBD1. The CDR3 consists of 14 residues. V trimming: 5 bases; J trimming: 2 bases; junction bases outside the gene matches: 3. Germline V gene lookup returns CDR1 MNHEY and CDR2 SVGAGI. The chain's CDR3 is CASSRDRVNYGYTF. In DNA, the CDR3 is TGTGCCAGCAGTCGGGACAGGGTCAACTATGGCTACACCTTC.

This chain connects TRBV27 to TRBJ2-1; possible D gene TRBD2, 5 bases. Germline CDR1 is MNHEY and CDR2 is SMNVEV (reference sequence). V dropped 4 bases and J dropped 10 bases, with 17 bases sitting between them. The CDR3 is 14 amino acids. This CDR3 is CASSSLALPPEQFF. The CDR3 coding sequence is TGTGCCAGCAGTTCCCTAGCTCTACCCCCAGAGCAGTTCTTC.

This chain links TRBV19 with TRBJ2-5; tentatively, D is TRBD1 (6 bases). The germline CDR1 and CDR2 sequences are LNHDA and SQIVND (reference sequence). This CDR3 has 13 amino acids. Trimming shortened V by 6 bases and J by 5 bases, and 13 bases separated the two germline ends. The CDR3, as DNA: TGTGCCAGTAGCGGACAGTTAAGGGAGACCCAGTACTTC. Its protein product is CASSGQLRETQYF.